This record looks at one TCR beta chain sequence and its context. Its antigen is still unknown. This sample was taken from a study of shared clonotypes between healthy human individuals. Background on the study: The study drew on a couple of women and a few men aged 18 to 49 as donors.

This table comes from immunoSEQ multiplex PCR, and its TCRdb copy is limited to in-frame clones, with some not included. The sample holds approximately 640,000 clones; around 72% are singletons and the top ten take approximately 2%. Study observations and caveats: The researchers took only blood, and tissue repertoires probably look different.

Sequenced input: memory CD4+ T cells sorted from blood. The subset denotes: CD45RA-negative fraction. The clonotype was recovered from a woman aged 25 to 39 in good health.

CDR3 nucleotide sequence: TGTGCCATCAGTGATGGGGCGACAGGGACCTACGAGCAGTACTTC. Protein: CAISDGATGTYEQYF. V usage is TRBV10-3 and J usage is TRBJ2-7, with 7 bases identical to TRBD1. This CDR3 is 15 amino acids long. V was clipped by 3 bases and J by 2 bases; unmatched bases: 7. The germline CDR1 and CDR2 sequences are ENHRY and SYGVKD.